The clone carrying this T cell receptor beta chain was recorded only once. This record comes from a study of cytomegalovirus exposure and HLA in healthy donors. CDR3 length equals 20 residues. Germline CDR1 LNHDA, CDR2 SQIVND (reference sequence). With 0 bases clipped from V and 3 bases from J, the junction kept 15 bases outside the gene matches. PCR employed 60 Vbeta and 13 Jbeta primers. The protocol was immunoSEQ multiplex PCR, while the TCRdb copy is restricted to in-frame clones and leaves out a portion. The table has 140,000 to 150,000 clones, roughly three fifths seen once. This sequence originates from a male donor in good health and CMV-seronegative. Sequenced input: PBMCs. The chain carries TRBV19 and TRBJ2-7; 12 bases are shared with TRBD1. CDR3 in amino acids: CASSIEPSPGQGASFYEQYF. For the CDR3, the DNA is TGTGCCAGTAGTATAGAGCCGTCTCCGGGACAGGGGGCAAGTTTCTACGAGCAGTACTTC.